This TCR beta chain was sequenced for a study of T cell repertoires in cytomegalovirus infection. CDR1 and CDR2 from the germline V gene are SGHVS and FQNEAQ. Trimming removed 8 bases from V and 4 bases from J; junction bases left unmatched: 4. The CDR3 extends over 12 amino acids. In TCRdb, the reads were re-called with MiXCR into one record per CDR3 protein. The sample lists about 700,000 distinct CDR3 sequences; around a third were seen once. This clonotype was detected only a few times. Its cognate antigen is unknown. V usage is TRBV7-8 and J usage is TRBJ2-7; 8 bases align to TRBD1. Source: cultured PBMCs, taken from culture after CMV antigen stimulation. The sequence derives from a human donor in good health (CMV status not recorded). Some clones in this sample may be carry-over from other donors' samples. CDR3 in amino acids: CASGGQDYEQYF. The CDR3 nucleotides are TGTGCCAGCGGGGGACAGGATTACGAGCAGTACTTC. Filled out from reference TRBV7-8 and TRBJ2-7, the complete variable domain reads GAGVSQSPRYKVAKRGQDVALRCDPISGHVSLFWYQQALGQGPEFLTYFQNEAQLDKSGLPSDRFFAERPEGSVSTLKIQRTQQEDSAVYLCASGGQDYEQYFGPGTRLTVT.